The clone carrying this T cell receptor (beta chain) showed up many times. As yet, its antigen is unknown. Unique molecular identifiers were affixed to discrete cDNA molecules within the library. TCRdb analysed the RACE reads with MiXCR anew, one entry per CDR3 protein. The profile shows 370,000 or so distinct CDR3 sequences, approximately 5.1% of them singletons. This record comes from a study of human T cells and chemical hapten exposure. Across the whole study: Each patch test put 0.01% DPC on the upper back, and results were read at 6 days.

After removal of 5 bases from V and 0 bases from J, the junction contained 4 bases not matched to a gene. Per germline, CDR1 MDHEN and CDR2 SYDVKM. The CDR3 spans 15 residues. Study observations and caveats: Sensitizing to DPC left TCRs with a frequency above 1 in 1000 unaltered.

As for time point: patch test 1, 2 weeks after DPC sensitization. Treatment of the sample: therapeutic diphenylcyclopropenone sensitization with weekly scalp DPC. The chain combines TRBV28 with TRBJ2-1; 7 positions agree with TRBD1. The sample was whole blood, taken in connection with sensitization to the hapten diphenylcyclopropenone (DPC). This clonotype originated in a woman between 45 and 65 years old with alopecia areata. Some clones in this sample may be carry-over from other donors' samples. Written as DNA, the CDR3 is TGTGCCAGCAGTATGGACAGGAGCTCCTACAATGAGCAGTTCTTC. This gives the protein CASSMDRSSYNEQFF.